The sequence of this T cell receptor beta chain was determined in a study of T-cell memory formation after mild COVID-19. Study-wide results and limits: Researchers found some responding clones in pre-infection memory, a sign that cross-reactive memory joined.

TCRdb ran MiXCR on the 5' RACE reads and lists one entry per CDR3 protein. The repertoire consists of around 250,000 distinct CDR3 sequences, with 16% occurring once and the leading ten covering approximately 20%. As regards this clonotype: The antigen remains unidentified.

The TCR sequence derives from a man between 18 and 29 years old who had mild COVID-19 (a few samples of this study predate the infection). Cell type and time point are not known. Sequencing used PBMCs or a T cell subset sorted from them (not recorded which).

The CDR3 region has the DNA TGTGCCAGCATGGAGACAGGCGATAACACCGGGGAGCTGTTTTTT. Its protein is CASMETGDNTGELFF. The gene calls are TRBV6-1 and TRBJ2-2, with TRBD1 as a possible D gene (6 bases). The V gene lost 7 bases and the J gene lost 2 bases, with 14 bases spanning the gap. CDR1 and CDR2 (germline): MNHNS, SASEGT. CDR3 size: 15 residues.